This TCR beta chain was obtained from a study of blood T cell repertoires in COVID-19. The repertoire was sequenced with immunoSEQ multiplex PCR; TCRdb's copy has only in-frame clones and lacks some. The sample lists under 250,000 clones, 92% seen once, with more than 0.7% in the top ten. Germline CDR1 and CDR2: LNHNV and YYDKDF (reference sequence). The V gene lost 6 bases and the J gene lost 0 bases, with 13 bases spanning the gap. This CDR3 has 15 residues. The sample taken for sequencing was peripheral blood. The clonotype was recovered from a man in his 60s with COVID-19, enrolled during active disease. The chain joins TRBV15 to TRBJ2-3, with TRBD1 as a possible D gene (6 bases). DNA for the CDR3: TGTGCCACCAGTCCCGGGACACGAAGCACAGATACGCAGTATTTT. Protein: CATSPGTRSTDTQYF.